This entry describes one T cell receptor (beta chain). The data were taken from a study of blood T cell repertoires in COVID-19. V trimming: 2 bases; J trimming: 5 bases; junction bases outside the gene matches: 8. Germline V gives CDR1 SGHRS, CDR2 YFSETQ. CDR3 length: 15 amino acids. Some clones are missing from TCRdb's copy, which holds only in-frame ones; the method was immunoSEQ multiplex PCR. The data show almost 300,000 clones, with around nine tenths seen just once and about 1.2% held by the top ten. The rearrangement links TRBV5-1 to TRBJ2-5; 8 bases fit TRBD2. The source is a man aged 65 to 85 with acute or convalescent COVID-19. Sequenced material: peripheral blood. The CDR3 loop is CASSLTGGPGETQYF. The CDR3 DNA reads TGCGCCAGCAGCTTAACGGGAGGGCCGGGGGAGACCCAGTACTTC.